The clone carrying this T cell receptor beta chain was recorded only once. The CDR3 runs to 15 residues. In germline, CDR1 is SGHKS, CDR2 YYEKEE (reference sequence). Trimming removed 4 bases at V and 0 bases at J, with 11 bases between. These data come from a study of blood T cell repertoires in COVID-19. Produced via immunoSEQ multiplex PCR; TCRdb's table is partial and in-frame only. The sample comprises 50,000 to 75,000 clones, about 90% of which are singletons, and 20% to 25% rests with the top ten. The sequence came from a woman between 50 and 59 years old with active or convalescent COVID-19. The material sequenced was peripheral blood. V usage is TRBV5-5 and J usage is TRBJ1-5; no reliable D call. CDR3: CASSPGGGSNQPQHF. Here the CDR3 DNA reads TGTGCCAGCAGCCCAGGAGGAGGTAGCAATCAGCCCCAGCATTTT.